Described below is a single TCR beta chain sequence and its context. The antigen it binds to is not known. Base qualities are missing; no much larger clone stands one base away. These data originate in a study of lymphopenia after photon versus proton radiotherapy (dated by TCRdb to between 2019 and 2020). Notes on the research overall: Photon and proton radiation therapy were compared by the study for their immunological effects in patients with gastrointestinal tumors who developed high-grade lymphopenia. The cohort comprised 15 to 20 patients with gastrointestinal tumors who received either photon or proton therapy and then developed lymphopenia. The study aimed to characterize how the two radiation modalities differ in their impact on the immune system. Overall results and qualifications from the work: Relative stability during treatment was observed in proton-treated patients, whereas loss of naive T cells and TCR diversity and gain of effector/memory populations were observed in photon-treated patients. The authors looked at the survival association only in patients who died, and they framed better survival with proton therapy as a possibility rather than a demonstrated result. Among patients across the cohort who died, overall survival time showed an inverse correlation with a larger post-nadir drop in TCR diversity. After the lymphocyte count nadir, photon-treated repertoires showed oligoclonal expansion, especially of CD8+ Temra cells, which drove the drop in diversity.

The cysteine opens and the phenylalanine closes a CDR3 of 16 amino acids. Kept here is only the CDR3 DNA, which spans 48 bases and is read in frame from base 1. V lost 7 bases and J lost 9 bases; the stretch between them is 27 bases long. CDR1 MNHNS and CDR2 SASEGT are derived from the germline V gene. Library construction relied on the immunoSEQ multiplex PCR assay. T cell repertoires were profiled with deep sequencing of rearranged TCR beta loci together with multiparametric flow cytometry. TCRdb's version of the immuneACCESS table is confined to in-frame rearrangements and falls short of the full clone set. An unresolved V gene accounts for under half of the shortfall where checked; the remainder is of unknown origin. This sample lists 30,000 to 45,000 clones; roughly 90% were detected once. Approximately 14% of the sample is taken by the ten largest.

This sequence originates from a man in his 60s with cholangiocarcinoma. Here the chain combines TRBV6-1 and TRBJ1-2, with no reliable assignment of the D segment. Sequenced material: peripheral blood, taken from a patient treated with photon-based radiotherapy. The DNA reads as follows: TGTGCCAGCACTGACTTTGGGAGGAGATTTATTAGTCGCTACACCTTC. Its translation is CASTDFGRRFISRYTF.